Below are 4 T cell receptor beta chains sequenced from a single sample in a study of blood T cell repertoires in COVID-19. Sequencing was performed with immunoSEQ multiplex PCR; in TCRdb, only in-frame clones are kept and a portion is missing. Of around 260,000 clones in the sample, approximately 86% were seen once. The sample was peripheral blood. The receptors were gathered from a woman aged 55-70 years with COVID-19, enrolled during active disease.

In its sample, this clone was seen a few times. The V gene is TRBV6-6, the J gene TRBJ1-5; unclear D gene. The CDR3 runs to 14 residues. Per germline, CDR1 MNHNY and CDR2 SVGAGI (reference sequence). Trimming pared 6 bases from V and 0 bases from J, leaving 9 bases between. The CDR3 nucleotides read TGTGCCAGCAGAGTAGACACTAGCAATCAGCCCCAGCATTTT. Residues: CASRVDTSNQPQHF.

The rearrangement joins TRBV20-1 to TRBJ1-1, with unresolved D. The CDR3 loop spans 14 amino acids. CDR1 is DFQATT and CDR2 is SNEGSKA in the germline V gene (reference sequence). V gave up 3 bases and J gave up 4 bases, with 15 bases separating them. This chain's CDR3 is CSASLPGIRTEAFF. The CDR3 DNA is TGCAGTGCTAGTCTACCGGGGATTCGCACTGAAGCTTTCTTT.

The V gene is TRBV11-1, the J gene TRBJ2-3; unclear D gene. Trimming shortened V by 3 bases and J by 2 bases, and 9 bases separated the two germline ends. Germline lookup yields CDR1 SGHAT and CDR2 FQDESV (reference sequence). CDR3 length: 14 amino acids. The CDR3 DNA sequence: TGTGCCAGCAGCTTGGGTGGAGACACAGATACGCAGTATTTT. Encoded protein: CASSLGGDTDTQYF.

The chain joins TRBV30 to TRBJ1-6; 7 positions match TRBD1. The V and J ends lost 1 base and 9 bases, in that order; junction bases with no gene match: 6. The CDR3 covers 14 residues. Per germline, CDR1 GTSNPN and CDR2 SVGIG (reference sequence). The CDR3 nucleotides read TGTGCCTGGAGTGGGGACAGTGATGGTTCACCCCTCCACTTT. It specifies CAWSGDSDGSPLHF.